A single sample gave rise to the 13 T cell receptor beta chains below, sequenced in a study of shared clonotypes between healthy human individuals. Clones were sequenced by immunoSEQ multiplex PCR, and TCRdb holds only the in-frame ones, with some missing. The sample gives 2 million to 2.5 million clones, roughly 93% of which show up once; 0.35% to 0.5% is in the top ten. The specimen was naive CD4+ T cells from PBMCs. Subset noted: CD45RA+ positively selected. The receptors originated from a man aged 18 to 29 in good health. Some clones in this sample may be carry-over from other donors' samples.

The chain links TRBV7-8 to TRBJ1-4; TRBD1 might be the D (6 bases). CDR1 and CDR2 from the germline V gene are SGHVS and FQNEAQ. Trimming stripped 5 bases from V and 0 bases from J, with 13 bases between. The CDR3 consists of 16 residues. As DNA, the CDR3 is TGTGCCAGCAGCGTAGACAGGACAGCAACTAATGAAAAACTGTTTTTT. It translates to CASSVDRTATNEKLFF.

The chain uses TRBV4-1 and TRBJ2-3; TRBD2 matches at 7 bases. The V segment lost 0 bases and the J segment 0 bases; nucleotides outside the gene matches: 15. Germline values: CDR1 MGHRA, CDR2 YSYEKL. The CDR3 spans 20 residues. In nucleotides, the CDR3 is TGCGCCAGCAGCCAAGAATACTCTGGTGGGAGGGCGTCTAGCACAGATACGCAGTATTTT. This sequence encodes CASSQEYSGGRASSTDTQYF.

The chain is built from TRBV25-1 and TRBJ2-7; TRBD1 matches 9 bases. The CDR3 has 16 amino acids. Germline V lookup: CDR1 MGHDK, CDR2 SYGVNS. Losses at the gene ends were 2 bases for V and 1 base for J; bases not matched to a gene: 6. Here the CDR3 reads CASSEIGTGQSYEQYF. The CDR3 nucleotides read TGTGCCAGCAGTGAAATAGGGACAGGGCAATCCTACGAGCAGTACTTC.

DNA of the CDR3: TGTGCCAGCAGTTTCCTCGTCGGGAGAGGGGGGGAGCTGTTTTTT. It encodes CASSFLVGRGGELFF. The J gene is TRBJ2-2, the V gene TRBV2, with D possibly TRBD2 on 6 matching bases. V dropped 5 bases and J dropped 8 bases, with 18 bases sitting between them. The germline gives CDR1 SNHLY, CDR2 FYNNEI. The CDR3 has 15 amino acids.

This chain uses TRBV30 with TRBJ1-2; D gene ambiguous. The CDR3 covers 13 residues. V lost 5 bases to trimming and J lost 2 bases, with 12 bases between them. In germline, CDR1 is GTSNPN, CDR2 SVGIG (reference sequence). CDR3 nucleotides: TGTGCCTGGGGGCGTGGAGTAAACTATGGCTACACCTTC. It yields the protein CAWGRGVNYGYTF.

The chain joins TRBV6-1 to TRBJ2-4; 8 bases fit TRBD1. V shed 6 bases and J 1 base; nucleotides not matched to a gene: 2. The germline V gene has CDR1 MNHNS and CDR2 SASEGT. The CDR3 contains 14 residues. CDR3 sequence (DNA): TGTGCCAGCAGGGACAGGGCGGCCAAAAACATTCAGTACTTC. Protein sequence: CASRDRAAKNIQYF.

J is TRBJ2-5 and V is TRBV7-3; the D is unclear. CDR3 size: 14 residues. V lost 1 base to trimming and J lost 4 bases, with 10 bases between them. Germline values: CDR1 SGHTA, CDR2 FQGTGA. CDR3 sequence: CASSLSGGVETQYF. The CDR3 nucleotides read TGTGCCAGCAGCTTAAGTGGTGGGGTAGAGACCCAGTACTTC. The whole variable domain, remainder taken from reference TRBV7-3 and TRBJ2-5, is GAGVSQTPSNKVTEKGKYVELRCDPISGHTALYWYRQSLGQGPEFLIYFQGTGAADDSGLPNDRFFAVRPEGSVSTLKIQRTERGDSAVYLCASSLSGGVETQYFGPGTRLLVL.

In DNA, the CDR3 is TGTGCCAGCAGTTACAGTGCCCCCACCTTCTCCTACGAGCAGTACTTC. Protein: CASSYSAPTFSYEQYF. The V call is TRBV6-6, the J call TRBJ2-7, with D uncertain. CDR1 is MNHNY, CDR2 SVGAGI, per germline (reference sequence). V shed 2 bases and J shed 0 bases, with 14 bases lying between them. This CDR3 region has 16 residues.

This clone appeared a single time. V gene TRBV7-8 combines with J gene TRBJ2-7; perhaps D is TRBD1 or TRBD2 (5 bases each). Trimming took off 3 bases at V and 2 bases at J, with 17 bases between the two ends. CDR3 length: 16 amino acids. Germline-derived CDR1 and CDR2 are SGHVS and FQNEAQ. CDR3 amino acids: CASSFLAGTPTYEQYF. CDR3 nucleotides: TGTGCCAGCAGCTTCTTAGCCGGGACGCCGACCTACGAGCAGTACTTC.

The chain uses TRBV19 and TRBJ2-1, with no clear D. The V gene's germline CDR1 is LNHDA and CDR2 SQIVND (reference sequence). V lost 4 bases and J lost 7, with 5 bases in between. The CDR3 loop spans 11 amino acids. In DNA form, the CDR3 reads TGTGCCAGTAGTAACCGAAATGAGCAGTTCTTC. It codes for CASSNRNEQFF.

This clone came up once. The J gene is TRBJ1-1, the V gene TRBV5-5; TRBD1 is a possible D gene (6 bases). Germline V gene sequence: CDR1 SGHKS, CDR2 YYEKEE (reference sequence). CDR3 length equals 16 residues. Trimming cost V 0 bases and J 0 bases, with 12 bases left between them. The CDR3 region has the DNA TGTGCCAGCAGCTTGGCGGGGGGCTTCATGAACACTGAAGCTTTCTTT. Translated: CASSLAGGFMNTEAFF.

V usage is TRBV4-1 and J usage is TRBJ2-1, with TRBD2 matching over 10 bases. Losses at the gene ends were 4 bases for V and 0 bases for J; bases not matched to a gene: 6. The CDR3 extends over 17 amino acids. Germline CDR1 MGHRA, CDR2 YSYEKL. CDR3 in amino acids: CASSPGLARGSYNEQFF. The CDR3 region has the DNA TGCGCCAGCAGCCCGGGACTAGCGAGGGGCTCCTACAATGAGCAGTTCTTC.

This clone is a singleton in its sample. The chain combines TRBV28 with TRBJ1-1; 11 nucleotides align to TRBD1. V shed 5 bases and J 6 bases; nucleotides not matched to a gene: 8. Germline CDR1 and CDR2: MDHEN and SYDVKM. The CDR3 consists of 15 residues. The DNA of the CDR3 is TGTGCCAGCAGTACCCAGGGACAGGGGGAGGCTGAAGCTTTCTTT. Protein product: CASSTQGQGEAEAFF.